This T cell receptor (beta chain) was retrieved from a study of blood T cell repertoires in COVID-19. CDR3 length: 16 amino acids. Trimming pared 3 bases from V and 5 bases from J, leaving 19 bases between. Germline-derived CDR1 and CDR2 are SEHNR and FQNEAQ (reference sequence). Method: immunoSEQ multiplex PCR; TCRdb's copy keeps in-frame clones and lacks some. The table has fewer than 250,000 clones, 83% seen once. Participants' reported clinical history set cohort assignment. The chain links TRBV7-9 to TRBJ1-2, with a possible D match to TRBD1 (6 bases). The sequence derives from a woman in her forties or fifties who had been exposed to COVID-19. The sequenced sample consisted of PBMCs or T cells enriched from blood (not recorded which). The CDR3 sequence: CASSFTQGSNLYGYTF. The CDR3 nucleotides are TGTGCCAGCAGCTTTACACAGGGCTCCAACCTATATGGCTACACCTTC.